A single sample is the source of the 22 T cell receptor beta chains below, sequenced in a study of cytomegalovirus exposure and HLA in healthy donors. With 60 Vbeta and 13 Jbeta primers, the PCR was carried out. Some clones are missing from TCRdb's copy, which holds only in-frame ones; the method was immunoSEQ multiplex PCR. This table holds roughly 180,000 clones, approximately 78% found once. Sequenced material: PBMCs. The receptors were gathered from a woman younger than 30 in good health and CMV-seronegative.

The CDR3 loop is CASSLWGTSGGNEQFF. The CDR3 coding sequence is TGTGCCAGCAGCTTATGGGGGACTAGCGGGGGCAATGAGCAGTTCTTC. This sequence joins TRBV11-2 and TRBJ2-1, with 14 bases identical to TRBD2. This CDR3 is built from 16 residues. The trim removed 2 bases at V and 6 bases at J, leaving 3 bases unmatched. Germline values: CDR1 SGHAT, CDR2 FQNNGV.

The rearrangement links TRBV27 to TRBJ2-1; D not certain. CDR1 is MNHEY, CDR2 SMNVEV, per germline (reference sequence). There are 15 residues in the CDR3. V shed 5 bases and J shed 0 bases, with 11 bases lying between them. Here the CDR3 reads CASSEARRSYNEQFF. The CDR3, as DNA: TGTGCCAGCAGTGAAGCGCGCCGCTCCTACAATGAGCAGTTCTTC.

CDR3 bases: TGTGCCAGCAGCTTAGGGGTCGCGACAGGCTACGAGCAGTACTTC. It encodes CASSLGVATGYEQYF. The J gene is TRBJ2-7, the V gene TRBV11-2; maybe TRBD1 (6 bases). V lost 1 base, J lost 3 bases, and 13 bases lay in between. CDR3 length: 15 residues. From germline, CDR1 is SGHAT and CDR2 FQNNGV. The full variable domain, completed using reference TRBV11-2 and TRBJ2-7, is EAGVAQSPRYKIIEKRQSVAFWCNPISGHATLYWYQQILGQGPKLLIQFQNNGVVDDSQLPKDRFSAERLKGVDSTLKIQPAKLEDSAVYLCASSLGVATGYEQYFGPGTRLTVT.

This clone was observed a handful of times. The rearrangement joins TRBV6-4 to TRBJ1-1; D gene unclear. Germline values: CDR1 MRHNA, CDR2 SNTAGT. The CDR3 sequence is 13 residues long. V was trimmed by 4 bases and J by 5 bases, leaving 11 bases between them. CDR3 nucleotide sequence: TGTGCCAGCAGTGTTCTCCCCAGGACTGAAGCTTTCTTT. It encodes CASSVLPRTEAFF.

The V and J genes are TRBV27 and TRBJ2-1; 12 bases are a match to TRBD2. The CDR3 length is 16 residues. V trimming: 0 bases; J trimming: 10 bases; junction bases outside the gene matches: 7. Germline lookup yields CDR1 MNHEY and CDR2 SMNVEV (reference sequence). The CDR3 sequence is CASSLSGLAGGPEQFF. CDR3 sequence (DNA): TGTGCCAGCAGTTTATCGGGGCTAGCGGGAGGGCCGGAGCAGTTCTTC.

The rearrangement uses TRBV7-2 and TRBJ2-5, with a weak D call TRBD2 (5 bases). The germline V gene encodes CDR1 SGHTA and CDR2 FQGNSA. Trimming removed 5 bases from V and 7 bases from J, with 14 bases in between. The CDR3 covers 13 residues. The CDR3 bases are TGTGCCAGCAGCAGGCCAGCGGTGGGGACCCAGTACTTC. Translated, it gives CASSRPAVGTQYF.

The rearrangement uses TRBV7-3 and TRBJ2-2; 14 nucleotides match TRBD2. CDR1 and CDR2 (germline): SGHTA, FQGTGA. J gave up 1 base and V 2 bases, and 3 bases lay outside the gene matches. The CDR3 contains 18 residues. In DNA form, the CDR3 reads TGTGCCAGCAGCTTACTGGGACTAGCGGGAGTGAACACCGGGGAGCTGTTTTTT. Protein product: CASSLLGLAGVNTGELFF.

The gene calls are TRBV5-1 and TRBJ2-5, with 8 bases lining up with TRBD2. J gave up 4 bases and V 4 bases, and 9 bases lay outside the gene matches. The CDR3 extends over 15 amino acids. CDR1 SGHRS and CDR2 YFSETQ come from the germline V gene. The CDR3 reads CASSPSGGNGETQYF. The CDR3 DNA reads TGCGCCAGCAGCCCCAGCGGGGGAAACGGAGAGACCCAGTACTTC.

This clone was detected only a few times. The chain uses TRBV7-2 and TRBJ1-3; D ambiguous. Germline V gene data show CDR1 as SGHTA and CDR2 as FQGNSA. This CDR3 contains 13 residues. V was clipped by 7 bases and J by 1 base, with 8 bases between them. The CDR3 sequence: CASTEASGNTIYF. The DNA for the CDR3 is TGTGCCAGCACCGAGGCGTCTGGAAACACCATATATTTT.

V usage is TRBV27 and J usage is TRBJ1-3, with 10 bases that match TRBD1. Trimming at V came to 6 bases and at J to 4 bases, leaving 6 bases not matched to a gene. The CDR3 has 15 residues. CDR1 and CDR2 (germline): MNHEY, SMNVEV (reference sequence). CDR3: CASRRQGAQGNTIYF. Written as DNA, the CDR3 is TGTGCCAGCAGACGACAGGGGGCGCAGGGAAACACCATATATTTT.

At least ten counts were recorded for this clone. A read error may produce the germline difference seen at one junction end. The gene calls are TRBV11-3 and TRBJ1-1, with D possibly TRBD1 on 5 matching bases. CDR1 and CDR2 from the germline V gene are SGHNT and YENEEA. The CDR3 runs to 15 residues. Here the CDR3 DNA reads TGTGCCAGCAGCCGAAGACAGCGTCGTTTATCTGGGTTCGTCTTT. Protein product: CASSRRQRRLSGFVF.

The chain employs TRBV7-8 and TRBJ2-6, with D possibly matching TRBD1 (5 bases). The germline V gene encodes CDR1 SGHVS and CDR2 FQNEAQ. Trimming pared 4 bases from V and 3 bases from J, leaving 19 bases between. The CDR3 spans 18 residues. The CDR3 DNA is TGTGCCAGCAGCTGGCTTATGCTCCAGGGTCTTGGGGCCAACGTCCTGACTTTC. Translation gives CASSWLMLQGLGANVLTF.

The rearrangement uses TRBV4-2 and TRBJ1-2, with unresolved D. V was pared by 0 bases and J by 1 base, with 6 bases between. In germline, CDR1 is LGHNA, CDR2 YNFKEQ. This CDR3 is built from 14 residues. CDR3 nucleotide sequence: TGTGCCAGCAGCCAAGATTCAGTTAACTATGGCTACACCTTC. It specifies CASSQDSVNYGYTF.

The genes are TRBV14 and TRBJ2-7; TRBD1 matches at 7 bases. The trim removed 6 bases at V and 0 bases at J, leaving 5 bases unmatched. Germline V gives CDR1 SGHDN, CDR2 FVKESK. This CDR3 has 14 residues. The CDR3: CASSGQESSYEQYF. The CDR3, as DNA: TGTGCCAGCAGTGGACAGGAGAGCTCCTACGAGCAGTACTTC.

This clone was found a few times. The chain recombines TRBV19 with TRBJ2-7; 7 bases fit TRBD1. With V trimmed by 6 bases and J by 5 bases, 13 bases remained unmatched. The CDR3 is made up of 15 amino acids. Germline-derived CDR1 and CDR2 are LNHDA and SQIVND (reference sequence). CDR3 in amino acids: CASSPLRDSRDEQYF. The CDR3 DNA follows: TGTGCCAGTAGCCCTCTTAGGGACAGCAGGGACGAGCAGTACTTC.

The chain carries TRBV9 and TRBJ2-2, with 7 bases lining up with TRBD2. The germline V gene encodes CDR1 SGDLS and CDR2 YYNGEE. V dropped 1 base and J dropped 4; count of bases not matched to a gene: 1. The CDR3 is made up of 14 amino acids. CDR3 region: CASSVSGGTGELFF. The CDR3 DNA sequence: TGTGCCAGCAGCGTATCGGGGGGCACCGGGGAGCTGTTTTTT.

This chain links TRBV6-5 with TRBJ2-5; 9 bases align to TRBD1. V shed 7 bases, J shed 3 bases, and the junction held 6 bases outside the gene matches. The CDR3 totals 14 residues. CDR1 and CDR2 (germline): MNHEY, SVGAGI. CDR3 protein: CASNRGTGKETQYF. CDR3 sequence (DNA): TGTGCCAGCAACAGGGGGACAGGGAAAGAGACCCAGTACTTC.

This rearrangement joins TRBV2 to TRBJ2-1, with D unclear. The CDR3 totals 11 residues. Trimming pared 6 bases from V and 9 bases from J, leaving 9 bases between. CDR1 is SNHLY, CDR2 FYNNEI, per germline. The CDR3 nucleotides are TGTGCCAGCAGGGGCGTGGGTGAGCAGTTCTTC. It specifies CASRGVGEQFF.

V and J are TRBV25-1 and TRBJ2-7; 7 nucleotides agree with TRBD1. CDR1 MGHDK and CDR2 SYGVNS come from the germline V gene. The CDR3 runs to 12 residues. The ends lost 3 bases at V and 4 bases at J; junction bases unmatched: 0. In nucleotides, the CDR3 is TGTGCCAGCAGTGACAGGGGGTACGAGCAGTACTTC. This codes for CASSDRGYEQYF.

Note on this clone: The same CDR3 also results from other DNA sequences found in this sample. V usage is TRBV18 and J usage is TRBJ1-5; no definite D call. Germline assignment: CDR1 KGHSH and CDR2 LQKENI. There are 13 residues in the CDR3. Between the trimmed V and J ends, which lost 2 bases and 4 bases, there was a span of 6 bases. Written as DNA, the CDR3 is TGTGCCAGCTCACCAGACACAAATCAGCCCCAGCATTTT. It specifies CASSPDTNQPQHF.

The rearrangement joins TRBV25-1 to TRBJ1-2, with D unresolved. This CDR3 has 13 residues. V lost 5 bases and J 4 bases, leaving 11 bases between the germline ends. Germline assignment: CDR1 MGHDK and CDR2 SYGVNS. CDR3 nucleotide sequence: TGTGCCAGCAGTTCAAATACAGTCTATGGCTACACCTTC. It codes for CASSSNTVYGYTF.

A few counts support this clone. The rearrangement joins TRBV2 to TRBJ2-1, with D tentatively TRBD2 (5 bases). In germline, CDR1 is SNHLY, CDR2 FYNNEI. V lost 6 bases and J 7 bases, leaving 10 bases between the germline ends. The CDR3 consists of 12 residues. CDR3 in DNA: TGTGCCAGCAGCGCGGACTCAAATGAGCAGTTCTTC. It translates to CASSADSNEQFF.